The clone carrying this T cell receptor beta chain was counted between two and nine times. TCRdb re-called the 5' RACE reads through MiXCR, storing one row per CDR3 protein. Altogether 280,000 or so distinct CDR3 sequences are present, roughly 8.7% being singletons, with the ten largest covering about 3%. This record belongs to a study of T cells after yellow fever vaccination. Deletions cut 4 bases from V and 5 bases from J, with 10 bases between. This CDR3 has 12 residues. Germline loops: CDR1 SQVTM, CDR2 ANQGSEA. The sequence came from a man aged 18 to 30 who received the YFV17D yellow fever vaccine. The specimen comprised CD4+ T cells sorted from PBMCs, sampled 5 days after the yellow fever booster vaccination. This chain links TRBV29-1 with TRBJ2-3, with TRBD1 as a possible D gene (7 bases). CDR3 loop: CSVGQGGDTQYF. CDR3 in DNA: TGCAGCGTTGGCCAGGGGGGAGATACGCAGTATTTT.